The rows below give T cell receptor beta chains drawn from one sample of a study of T cell changes during pregnancy in multiple sclerosis. The repertoire was sequenced with immunoSEQ multiplex PCR; TCRdb's copy has only in-frame clones and lacks some. The table includes approximately 61,000 clones, approximately 88% detected once. The sample was peripheral blood, taken in the first trimester of pregnancy. The source is a female donor with multiple sclerosis, enrolled in a pregnancy study. Each CDR3 is given with its conserved first and last residue. Each record gives: J gene, D gene, clone size, V gene, CDR3 length, CDR3 protein, CDR3 DNA. D genes are given only for firm matches. The size entry is marked missing in some rows and otherwise reads once, few, many or a size class.

>TRBJ1-1|.|.|TRBV20-1|11
CSARTDTEAFF
TGCAGTGCTAGAACGGACACTGAAGCTTTCTTT
>TRBJ2-3|.|.|TRBV28|15
CASSVVQGSTDTQYF
TGTGCCAGCAGTGTGGTCCAGGGGAGCACAGATACGCAGTATTTT
>TRBJ2-7|TRBD1|.|TRBV6-5|14
CASSWGQGEREQYF
TGTGCCAGCAGCTGGGGACAGGGAGAGAGGGAGCAGTACTTC
>TRBJ1-1|TRBD1|once|TRBV5-6|15
CASSLYRGRRGGAFF
TGTGCCAGCAGCTTGTATAGGGGGCGACGGGGTGGTGCTTTCTTT
>TRBJ1-3|.|.|TRBV25-1|14
CASSLGGSGNTIYF
TGTGCCAGCAGCTTAGGGGGATCTGGAAACACCATATATTTT
>TRBJ2-6|.|once|TRBV4-2|17
CASSPSTTSSGANVLTF
TGTGCCAGCAGCCCCTCAACTACTAGCTCTGGGGCCAACGTCCTGACTTTC
>TRBJ1-2|TRBD1|.|TRBV7-3|14
CASSPTGGNYGYTF
TGTGCCAGCAGCCCGACAGGGGGCAACTATGGCTACACCTTC
>TRBJ2-7|TRBD1|.|TRBV10-3|13
CAAAGGDWSEQYF
TGTGCCGCCGCAGGGGGCGATTGGTCCGAGCAGTACTTC
>TRBJ2-7|.|.|TRBV6-5|12
CASSDNSYEQYF
TGTGCCAGCAGCGACAACTCCTACGAGCAGTACTTC
>TRBJ2-2|.|once|TRBV7-6|16
CASSRSGWENTGELFF
TGTGCCAGCAGCCGGTCAGGGTGGGAGAACACCGGGGAGCTGTTTTTT
>TRBJ1-3|.|.|TRBV7-2|14
CASSPVNSGNTIYF
TGTGCCAGCAGCCCAGTCAACTCTGGAAACACCATATATTTT
>TRBJ2-2|TRBD2|.|TRBV27|18
CASSLLSSGRVGTGELFF
TGTGCCAGCAGTTTGTTGTCTAGCGGGAGGGTGGGCACCGGGGAGCTGTTTTTT
>TRBJ2-1|.|.|TRBV7-9|17
CASSSQGYREKTNEQFF
TGTGCCAGCAGCTCACAGGGCTACAGGGAGAAGACGAATGAGCAGTTCTTC
>TRBJ2-7|TRBD1|.|TRBV7-9|14
CASSTGTGPYEQYF
TGTGCCAGCAGCACCGGGACAGGGCCCTACGAGCAGTACTTC
>TRBJ2-7|TRBD2|.|TRBV4-1|22
CASSQDLITSVKPGAFSDEQYF
TGCGCCAGCAGCCAAGATCTTATTACTAGCGTAAAACCGGGAGCTTTTTCGGACGAGCAGTACTTC
>TRBJ1-1|TRBD1|once|TRBV7-6|15
CASSSTGGENTEAFF
TGTGCCAGCAGCTCCACAGGGGGTGAGAACACTGAAGCTTTCTTT
>TRBJ2-7|TRBD1|.|TRBV18|15
CASSPSSTGLAEQYF
TGTGCCAGCTCACCATCTTCGACAGGGCTAGCCGAGCAGTACTTC
>TRBJ2-7|TRBD2|.|TRBV7-2|16
CASSLRGTSGNNEQYF
TGTGCCAGCAGTCTTCGGGGGACTAGCGGGAATAACGAGCAGTACTTC
>TRBJ2-5|TRBD2|.|TRBV13|17
CASSLGLAVLYGETQYF
TGTGCCAGCAGCTTAGGGCTAGCGGTACTCTATGGGGAGACCCAGTACTTC
>TRBJ2-7|TRBD2|few|TRBV7-2|14
CASSKGLAAYEQYF
TGTGCCAGCAGCAAGGGACTAGCGGCCTACGAGCAGTACTTC
>TRBJ1-4|.|.|TRBV30|15
CAWSVIGGSWEKLFF
TGTGCCTGGAGTGTAATCGGGGGATCGTGGGAAAAACTGTTTTTT
>TRBJ1-5|TRBD1|.|TRBV27|16
CASSRQGPMGNQPQHF
TGTGCCAGCAGTCGACAGGGGCCGATGGGCAATCAGCCCCAGCATTTT
>TRBJ1-2|TRBD1|.|TRBV5-1|13
CASSPGQGDGYTF
TGCGCCAGCAGCCCCGGACAGGGGGATGGCTACACCTTC
>TRBJ1-2|.|.|TRBV7-9|18
CASRPRGLDLGTNYGYTF
TGTGCCAGCAGACCTAGGGGTCTGGACCTGGGCACTAACTATGGCTACACCTTC
>TRBJ2-2|.|.|TRBV18|15
CASSPPSGNTGELFF
TGTGCCAGCTCACCACCTTCAGGGAACACCGGGGAGCTGTTTTTT
>TRBJ1-4|.|once|TRBV27|15
CASSTHPATNEKLFF
TGTGCCAGCAGTACTCACCCGGCAACTAATGAAAAACTGTTTTTT
>TRBJ2-7|TRBD1|.|TRBV6-1|14
CASRPNDRAYEQYF
TGTGCCAGCAGGCCGAATGACAGGGCCTACGAGCAGTACTTC
>TRBJ2-1|TRBD2|.|TRBV29-1|14
CSVRLGLSYNEQFF
TGCAGCGTCCGTTTGGGACTATCCTACAATGAGCAGTTCTTC